This TCR beta chain came from a study of blood T cells in healthy people across ages. Findings of the study overall: Researchers report that TCR beta diversity correlated strongly with naive T cell percentage. Unsorted PBMC input precluded a conclusive naive versus antigen-experienced comparison.

This clonotype was observed many times. The antigen remains undetermined. Each individual donor underwent a draw of approximately 9.6 milliliters of peripheral blood. Per-sample yields of isolated PBMCs were at least 6 million. Through a sample-barcoded 5' primer and a J-beta primer mix, a second PCR was run for roughly 7 to 11 cycles. MiXCR, applied by TCRdb to the 5' RACE reads, yields one record per CDR3 protein. In the table there are over 550,000 distinct CDR3 sequences, approximately 30% of which are singletons. Germline CDR1 SGHVS, CDR2 FQNEAQ. The CDR3 totals 15 residues. The V gene end was trimmed by 5 bases and the J gene end by 4 bases; junction bases not matched to a gene: 7.

The chain carries TRBV7-8 and TRBJ2-5, with TRBD2 identical over 10 bases. This TCR was sampled from a woman older than 75 in good health. The source material was blood. The CDR3 protein is CASSPNSSGGETQYF. Written as DNA, the CDR3 is TGTGCCAGCAGCCCCAACTCTAGCGGGGGAGAGACCCAGTACTTC.